The 21 T cell receptor beta chains listed next were all sequenced from one sample in a study of blood T cell repertoires in COVID-19. The data were produced by immunoSEQ multiplex PCR, yet TCRdb's version contains in-frame clones alone and is incomplete. The sample shows some 260,000 clones, roughly 91% of them seen only once. The sequenced sample consisted of peripheral blood. The receptor set was obtained from a middle-aged woman who had recovered from COVID-19.

The CDR3 DNA reads as TGTGCCAGTAGTCCCGGGGGACTAGCGGGAGTTTCATATGAGCAGTTCTTC. Its protein product is CASSPGGLAGVSYEQFF. V and J are TRBV19 and TRBJ2-1, with 14 nucleotides matching TRBD2. Germline V lookup: CDR1 LNHDA, CDR2 SQIVND (reference sequence). The CDR3 contains 17 residues. Germline trimming cut 5 bases from V and 8 bases from J; bases unmatched to any gene: 11.

V and J are TRBV12-3 or TRBV12-4 and TRBJ2-2, with TRBD2 matching over 7 bases. V lost 3 bases to trimming and J lost 8 bases; unmatched junction nucleotides: 3. The CDR3 extends over 13 amino acids. As DNA, the CDR3 is TGTGCCAGCAGTTTTGGAGCGGGAGGGGAGCTGTTTTTT. This gives the protein CASSFGAGGELFF.

The chain carries TRBV9 and TRBJ2-7, with 7 positions matching TRBD2. Germline V gives CDR1 SGDLS, CDR2 YYNGEE. The CDR3 spans 15 residues. V shed 3 bases, J shed 4 bases, and the junction held 10 bases outside the gene matches. The DNA of the CDR3 is TGTGCCAGCAGCGCAAGGACTAGTGCGGCGTACGAGCAGTACTTC. Translating it yields CASSARTSAAYEQYF.

The gene calls are TRBV6-6 and TRBJ2-1; possibly TRBD1 for D (5 bases). The CDR3 covers 16 residues. Germline CDR1 is MNHNY and CDR2 is SVGAGI (reference sequence). V was clipped by 0 bases and J by 0 bases, with 9 bases between them. Written as DNA, the CDR3 is TGTGCCAGCAGTTACTCGCAGGGAAGCTCCTACAATGAGCAGTTCTTC. Translation: CASSYSQGSSYNEQFF.

The CDR3: CASSLGGGPYGYTF. The CDR3 region has the DNA TGTGCCAGCAGCTTAGGAGGGGGTCCCTATGGCTACACCTTC. The chain combines TRBV7-2 with TRBJ1-2, with D possibly matching TRBD1 (6 bases). Per germline, CDR1 SGHTA and CDR2 FQGNSA. The CDR3 is 14 residues long. V was trimmed by 1 base and J by 4 bases, leaving 10 bases between them.

The chain links TRBV5-4 to TRBJ2-3; 7 bases are shared with TRBD2. This CDR3 has 13 residues. The germline V gene has CDR1 SGHNT and CDR2 YYREEE (reference sequence). V was clipped by 6 bases and J by 4 bases; unmatched bases: 5. CDR3 nucleotide sequence: TGTGCCAGCAACTGGGGGGGGTCAGATACGCAGTATTTT. Protein sequence: CASNWGGSDTQYF.

Here the CDR3 reads CASSLNPGASTDTQYF. In DNA form, the CDR3 reads TGTGCCAGCAGCTTAAACCCGGGAGCTAGCACAGATACGCAGTATTTT. V gene TRBV7-3 combines with J gene TRBJ2-3, with D perhaps matching TRBD2 (6 bases). Germline CDR1 is SGHTA and CDR2 is FQGTGA. The V end lost 1 base, the J end lost 0 bases, and 11 bases lay between the germline ends. The CDR3 has 16 residues.

The chain combines TRBV6-2 or TRBV6-3 with TRBJ1-2; no clear D gene. CDR1 and CDR2 (germline): MNHEY, SVGEGT. Trimming cost V 5 bases and J 0 bases, with 7 bases left between them. CDR3 length: 13 residues. The CDR3 region has the DNA TGTGCCAGCAGTCAACACCCTAACTATGGCTACACCTTC. Its protein is CASSQHPNYGYTF.

V is TRBV6-5 and J is TRBJ1-1; a weak D match, TRBD1 (5 bases). Germline CDR1 and CDR2: MNHEY and SVGAGI. This CDR3 contains 15 residues. Trimming pared 0 bases from V and 5 bases from J, leaving 13 bases between. The CDR3 region has the DNA TGTGCCAGCAGTTACTCGAACGGGGGTGGAACTGAAGCTTTCTTT. This codes for CASSYSNGGGTEAFF.

The genes are TRBV28 and TRBJ2-5, with TRBD1 matching over 7 bases. V dropped 6 bases and J dropped 2; count of bases not matched to a gene: 9. This CDR3 contains 15 residues. The germline V gene encodes CDR1 MDHEN and CDR2 SYDVKM. CDR3: CASSPTGQIQETQYF. CDR3 nucleotide sequence: TGTGCCAGCAGCCCAACGGGACAGATACAAGAGACCCAGTACTTC.

This sequence joins TRBV6-5 and TRBJ1-2; D is unclear. The CDR3 spans 14 residues. The germline CDR1 and CDR2 sequences are MNHEY and SVGAGI. Trimming took 5 bases from V and 6 from J, leaving 16 bases between them. This chain's CDR3 is CASSKQRGPNGYTF. As DNA, the CDR3 is TGTGCCAGCAGTAAACAGCGGGGTCCAAATGGCTACACCTTC.

Only a few counts were recorded for this clone. The CDR3: CAWTPWGVGGDTQYF. The DNA for the CDR3 is TGTGCCTGGACCCCCTGGGGGGTGGGTGGGGATACGCAGTATTTT. The chain is built from TRBV30 and TRBJ2-3; perhaps TRBD2 as D (6 bases). The CDR3 runs to 15 residues. Trimming stripped 4 bases from V and 6 bases from J, with 20 bases between. CDR1 and CDR2 (germline): GTSNPN, SVGIG (reference sequence).

The rearrangement uses TRBV9 and TRBJ2-1, with D perhaps TRBD2 (5 bases). Between the trimmed V and J ends, which lost 7 bases and 0 bases, there was a span of 14 bases. CDR1 and CDR2 (germline): SGDLS, YYNGEE. The CDR3 sequence is 15 residues long. Here the CDR3 DNA reads TGTGCCAGCGCCAGAAGCGGCAGCTCCTACAATGAGCAGTTCTTC. Amino acid sequence: CASARSGSSYNEQFF.

The count of this clone is one. This sequence joins TRBV28 and TRBJ1-2; D may be TRBD1 (5 bases). The CDR3 is 12 residues long. Trimming cost V 6 bases and J 8 bases, with 13 bases left between them. CDR1 is MDHEN, CDR2 SYDVKM, per germline. The CDR3 reads CASSPRDSGYTF. DNA for the CDR3: TGTGCCAGCAGCCCCCGGGACTCCGGCTACACCTTC.

V gene TRBV11-2 combines with J gene TRBJ2-5; 13 bases agree with TRBD2. Germline assignment: CDR1 SGHAT and CDR2 FQNNGV. The CDR3 totals 18 residues. V lost 1 base and J lost 4; bases outside the gene matches: 9. CDR3 sequence: CASSLGRRLAGGGETQYF. CDR3 DNA: TGTGCCAGCAGCTTAGGGAGGCGACTAGCGGGAGGTGGAGAGACCCAGTACTTC.

This clone was recorded only once. The chain employs TRBV30 and TRBJ1-5; 9 bases are shared with TRBD1. This CDR3 contains 13 residues. The J segment lost 9 bases and the V segment lost 2 bases, leaving 5 bases of the junction unmatched. The V gene's germline CDR1 is GTSNPN and CDR2 SVGIG (reference sequence). CDR3 bases: TGTGCCTGGAGTAGACAGGGGGGAAGGCCCCAGCATTTT. Translated: CAWSRQGGRPQHF.

The chain links TRBV27 to TRBJ2-1; tentative D call: TRBD2 (8 bases). Trimming took 3 bases from V and 9 from J, leaving 18 bases between them. The CDR3 spans 15 residues. Germline V CDR1 and CDR2: MNHEY, SMNVEV (reference sequence). Written as DNA, the CDR3 is TGTGCCAGCAGTTTGGCGGGAGGCCAGGGGGGTGAGCAGTTCTTC. Translating gives CASSLAGGQGGEQFF.

The rearrangement uses TRBV18 and TRBJ1-2; possible D gene TRBD1, 5 bases. The CDR3 is 15 amino acids. V shed 3 bases and J shed 8 bases, with 19 bases lying between them. Germline V gene sequence: CDR1 KGHSH, CDR2 LQKENI. The CDR3: CASSPDAGVGGGYTF. CDR3 nucleotides: TGTGCCAGCTCACCCGACGCGGGGGTGGGAGGCGGCTACACCTTC.

In the case of this clone: Other DNA sequences in the sample encode the same CDR3. V is TRBV9 and J is TRBJ2-5; no clear D. V was pared by 0 bases and J by 2 bases, with 8 bases between. The CDR3 contains 14 residues. Germline CDR1 is SGDLS and CDR2 is YYNGEE. CDR3 in amino acids: CASSVGVQQETQYF. The CDR3 region has the DNA TGTGCCAGCAGCGTAGGGGTACAGCAAGAGACCCAGTACTTC. Full variable domain (outside the CDR3, taken from reference TRBV9 and TRBJ2-5): DSGVTQTPKHLITATGQRVTLRCSPRSGDLSVYWYQQSLDQGLQFLIQYYNGEERAKGNILERFSAQQFPDLHSELNLSSLELGDSALYFCASSVGVQQETQYFGPGTRLLVL.

This rearrangement joins TRBV3-1 (or the pseudogene TRBV3-2) to TRBJ2-1; 14 bases match TRBD2. J gave up 2 bases and V 7 bases, and 10 bases lay outside the gene matches. Germline CDR1 is LGHDT and CDR2 is YNNKEL (reference sequence). CDR3 length: 18 residues. This chain's CDR3 is CASTRTSGRNHPYNEQFF. CDR3 bases: TGTGCCAGCACCCGGACTAGCGGGAGGAACCACCCCTACAATGAGCAGTTCTTC.

V and J are TRBV28 and TRBJ1-2; perhaps TRBD1 as D (5 bases). This CDR3 is 12 amino acids long. The germline V gene encodes CDR1 MDHEN and CDR2 SYDVKM. V was pared by 4 bases and J by 4 bases, with 7 bases between. CDR3 loop: CASSWGGYGYTF. The CDR3 DNA is TGTGCCAGCAGTTGGGGGGGCTATGGCTACACCTTC.